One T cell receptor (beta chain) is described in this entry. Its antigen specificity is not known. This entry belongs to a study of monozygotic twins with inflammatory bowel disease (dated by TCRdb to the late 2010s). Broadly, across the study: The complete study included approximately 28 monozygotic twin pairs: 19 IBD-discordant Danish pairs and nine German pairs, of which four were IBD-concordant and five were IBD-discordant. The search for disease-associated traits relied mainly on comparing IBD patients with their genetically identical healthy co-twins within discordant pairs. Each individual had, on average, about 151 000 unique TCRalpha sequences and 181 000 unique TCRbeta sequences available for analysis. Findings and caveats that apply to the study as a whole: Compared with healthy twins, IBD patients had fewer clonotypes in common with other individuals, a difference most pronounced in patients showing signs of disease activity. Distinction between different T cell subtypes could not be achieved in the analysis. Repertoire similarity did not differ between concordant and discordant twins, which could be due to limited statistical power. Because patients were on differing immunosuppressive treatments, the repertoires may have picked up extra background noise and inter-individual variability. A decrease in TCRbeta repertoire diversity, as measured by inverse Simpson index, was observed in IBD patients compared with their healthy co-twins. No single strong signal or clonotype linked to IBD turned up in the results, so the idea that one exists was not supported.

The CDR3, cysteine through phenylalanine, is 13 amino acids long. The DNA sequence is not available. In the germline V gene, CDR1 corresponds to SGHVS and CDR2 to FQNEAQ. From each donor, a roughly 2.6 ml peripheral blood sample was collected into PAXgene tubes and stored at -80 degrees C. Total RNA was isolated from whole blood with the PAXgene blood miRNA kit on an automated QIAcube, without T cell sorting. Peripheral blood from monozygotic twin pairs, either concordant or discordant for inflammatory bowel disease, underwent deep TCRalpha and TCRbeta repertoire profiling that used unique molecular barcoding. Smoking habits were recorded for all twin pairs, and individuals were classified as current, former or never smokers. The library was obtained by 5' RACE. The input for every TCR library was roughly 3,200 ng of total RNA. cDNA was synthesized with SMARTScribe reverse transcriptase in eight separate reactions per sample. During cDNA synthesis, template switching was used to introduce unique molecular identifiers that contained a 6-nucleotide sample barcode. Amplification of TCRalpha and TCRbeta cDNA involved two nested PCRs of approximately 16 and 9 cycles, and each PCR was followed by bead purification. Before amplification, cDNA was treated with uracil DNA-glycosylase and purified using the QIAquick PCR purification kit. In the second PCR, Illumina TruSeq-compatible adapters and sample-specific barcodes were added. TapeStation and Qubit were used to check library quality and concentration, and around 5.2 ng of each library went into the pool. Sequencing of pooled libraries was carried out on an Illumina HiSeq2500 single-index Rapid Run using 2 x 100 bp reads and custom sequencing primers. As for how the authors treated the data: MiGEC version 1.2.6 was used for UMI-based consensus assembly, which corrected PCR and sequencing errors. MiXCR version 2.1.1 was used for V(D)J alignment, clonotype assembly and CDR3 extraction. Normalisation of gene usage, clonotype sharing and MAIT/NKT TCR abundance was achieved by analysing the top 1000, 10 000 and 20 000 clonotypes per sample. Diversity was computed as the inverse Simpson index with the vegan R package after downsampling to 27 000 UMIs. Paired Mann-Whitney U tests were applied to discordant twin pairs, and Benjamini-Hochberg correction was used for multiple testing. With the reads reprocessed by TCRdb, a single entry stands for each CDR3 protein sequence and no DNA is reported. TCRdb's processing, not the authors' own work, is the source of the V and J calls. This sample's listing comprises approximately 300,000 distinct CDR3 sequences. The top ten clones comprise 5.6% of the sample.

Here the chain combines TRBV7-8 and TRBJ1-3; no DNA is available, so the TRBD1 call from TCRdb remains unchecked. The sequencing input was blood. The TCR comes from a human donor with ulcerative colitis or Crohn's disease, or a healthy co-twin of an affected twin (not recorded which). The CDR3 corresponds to CASSPPREDTIYF.